The clone carrying this TCR beta chain was detected ten times or more. Its antigen is unknown. TCRdb re-derived calls from the RACE reads in MiXCR, one entry per CDR3 protein. The sample carries 380,000 or so distinct CDR3 sequences, approximately 5% recorded once. The sample belongs to a study of human T cells and chemical hapten exposure. General observations from the study: TCRs above 1 in 1000 frequency did not change with DPC sensitization.

The time point is: patch test 1, 2 weeks after DPC sensitization. The treatment denotes: therapeutic diphenylcyclopropenone sensitization with weekly scalp DPC. V lost 4 bases to trimming and J lost 1 base, with 13 bases between them. There are 15 residues in the CDR3. The germline gives CDR1 LGHDT, CDR2 YNNKEL (reference sequence). The receptor's source is a woman between 45 and 65 years old with alopecia areata. Some clones in this sample may be carry-over from other donors' samples. The chain joins TRBV3-1 to TRBJ1-1; D may be TRBD1 (6 bases). Material: whole blood, obtained in connection with sensitization to the hapten diphenylcyclopropenone (DPC). CDR3 nucleotides: TGTGCCAGCAGCCTCCCAGGGGTTCCGAACACTGAAGCTTTCTTT. Encoded protein: CASSLPGVPNTEAFF. The whole variable domain, filled in from reference TRBV3-1 and TRBJ1-1, reads DTAVSQTPKYLVTQMGNDKSIKCEQNLGHDTMYWYKQDSKKFLKIMFSYNNKELIINETVPNRFSPKSPDKAHLNLHINSLELGDSAVYFCASSLPGVPNTEAFFGQGTRLTVV.